The rows below give T cell receptor beta chains drawn from one sample of a study of identical twins. Via MiXCR, TCRdb re-called the 5' RACE reads, giving one row per CDR3 protein. The table records around 290,000 distinct CDR3 sequences, just under 9.5% of them present only once. These records were also assigned to another study, of yellow fever vaccine responses in identical twins.

The sample was CD8+ T cells sorted from blood. Receptor source: a woman between 18 and 29 years old in good health. Each CDR3 is given without its conserved first and last residue.

TRBJ2-1 | TRBV7-6 | ASSLAPFIAGWDEQF
TRBJ2-2 | TRBV30 | AWSPGTGGTGELF
TRBJ1-2 | TRBV20-1 | SARDLRGDYGYT
TRBJ2-5 | TRBV2 | ASEGLAGAETQY
TRBJ2-7 | TRBV6-5 | ASSYTGTQYEQY
TRBJ2-7 | TRBV20-1 | SADRQGLGGEQY
TRBJ2-1 | TRBV7-8 | ASSPRGGYYNEQF
TRBJ2-6 | TRBV6-4 | ASSDSRSSGANVLT
TRBJ2-1 | TRBV5-6 | ASSLSRRYNEQF
TRBJ1-2 | TRBV7-8 | ASSFSGTGYGYT
TRBJ2-5 | TRBV7-6 | ASSHPTASGPDQETQY